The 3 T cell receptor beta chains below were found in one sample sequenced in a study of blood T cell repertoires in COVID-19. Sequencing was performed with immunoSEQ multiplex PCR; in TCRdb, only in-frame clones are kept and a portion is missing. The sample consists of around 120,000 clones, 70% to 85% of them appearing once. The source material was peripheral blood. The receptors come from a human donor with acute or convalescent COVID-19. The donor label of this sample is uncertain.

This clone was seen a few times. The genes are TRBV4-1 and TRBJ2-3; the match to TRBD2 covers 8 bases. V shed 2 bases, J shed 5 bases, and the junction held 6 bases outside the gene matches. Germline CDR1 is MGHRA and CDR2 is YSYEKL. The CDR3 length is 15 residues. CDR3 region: CASSQSGGARDTQYF. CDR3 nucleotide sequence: TGCGCCAGCAGCCAATCGGGGGGGGCCAGAGATACGCAGTATTTT.

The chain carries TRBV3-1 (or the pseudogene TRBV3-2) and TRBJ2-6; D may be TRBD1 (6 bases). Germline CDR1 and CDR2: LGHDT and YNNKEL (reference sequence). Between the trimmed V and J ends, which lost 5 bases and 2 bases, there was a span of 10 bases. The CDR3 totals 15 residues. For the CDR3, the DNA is TGTGCCAGCAGCAATAAGGGGGCTGGGGCCAACGTCCTGACTTTC. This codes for CASSNKGAGANVLTF.

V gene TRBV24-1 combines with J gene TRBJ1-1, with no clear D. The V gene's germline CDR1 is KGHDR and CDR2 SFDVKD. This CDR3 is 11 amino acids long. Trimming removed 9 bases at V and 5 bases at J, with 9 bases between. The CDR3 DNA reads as TGTGCCACCGGTACCGGGACTGAAGCTTTCTTT. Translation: CATGTGTEAFF.